The 16 T cell receptor beta chains in this list originate from one sample, sequenced in a study of identical twins. Each CDR3 protein gets one entry after TCRdb re-called the 5' RACE reads with MiXCR. Of some 730,000 distinct CDR3 sequences in the sample, 15% to 20% are singletons; the top ten hold roughly 14%. This sample also belongs to another study, concerning T cells expressing NK-cell markers.

Sequenced sample: PBMCs. The receptors derive from a woman between 18 and 29 years old in good health.

This clonotype has more than one count but fewer than ten. The rearrangement joins TRBV29-1 to TRBJ2-4; weak D call: TRBD2 (5 bases). This CDR3 region has 13 residues. Germline-derived CDR1 and CDR2 are SQVTM and ANQGSEA. The ends were cut back, 2 bases at V and 2 bases at J, with 7 bases in the middle. The CDR3 spells CSVERETKNIQYF. The CDR3 DNA reads as TGCAGCGTTGAAAGGGAGACCAAAAACATTCAGTACTTC. The variable domain in full, with the rest retrieved from reference TRBV29-1 and TRBJ2-4, is SAVISQKPSRDICQRGTSLTIQCQVDSQVTMMFWYRQQPGQSLTLIATANQGSEATYESGFVIDKFPISRPNLTFSTLTVSNMSPEDSSIYLCSVERETKNIQYFGAGTRLSVL.

This clonotype was found a few times. This rearrangement joins TRBV15 to TRBJ1-5, with D possibly matching TRBD1 (5 bases). V dropped 6 bases and J dropped 6 bases, with 12 bases sitting between them. Germline CDR1 is LNHNV and CDR2 is YYDKDF (reference sequence). The CDR3 is 13 residues long. CDR3 amino acids: CATSQGGFQPQHF. Written as DNA, the CDR3 is TGTGCCACCAGTCAGGGAGGCTTTCAGCCCCAGCATTTT.

This clonotype was seen more than once but under ten times. The chain carries TRBV7-2 and TRBJ2-5; D is perhaps TRBD1 (6 bases). V gave up 5 bases and J gave up 2 bases, with 18 bases separating them. The CDR3 extends over 16 amino acids. CDR1 and CDR2 (germline): SGHTA, FQGNSA. Written as DNA, the CDR3 is TGTGCCAGCAGCCGGACAGTTTGGACGACTCAAGAGACCCAGTACTTC. Its protein is CASSRTVWTTQETQYF. Looking up the rest from reference TRBV7-2 and TRBJ2-5 gives the full variable domain: GAGVSQSPSNKVTEKGKDVELRCDPISGHTALYWYRQSLGQGLEFLIYFQGNSAPDKSGLPSDRFSAERTGGSVSTLTIQRTQQEDSAVYLCASSRTVWTTQETQYFGPGTRLLVL.

This clonotype was found a few times. The chain uses TRBV6-5 and TRBJ2-7; D is uncertain. The CDR3 is 16 amino acids. V was pared by 2 bases and J by 2 bases, with 16 bases between. CDR1 and CDR2 (germline): MNHEY, SVGAGI. CDR3 region: CASSYKGPRDAYEQYF. The CDR3 DNA follows: TGTGCCAGCAGTTACAAGGGCCCTAGGGATGCCTACGAGCAGTACTTC.

This clonotype was observed a handful of times. The gene calls are TRBV5-6 and TRBJ2-1, with D unclear. Germline V gene lookup returns CDR1 SGHDT and CDR2 YYEEEE. This CDR3 comprises 12 residues. Trimming removed 0 bases from V and 8 bases from J, with 6 bases in between. DNA for the CDR3: TGTGCCAGCAGCTTGGATACGGATGAGCAGTTCTTC. Its protein product is CASSLDTDEQFF.

This clonotype appeared a few times. The chain uses TRBV20-1 and TRBJ1-4; D is uncertain. Trimming cost V 6 bases and J 6 bases, with 8 bases left between them. In germline, CDR1 is DFQATT, CDR2 SNEGSKA (reference sequence). This CDR3 contains 11 residues. The CDR3 region has the DNA TGCAGTGCATCCCTGGATGAAAAACTGTTTTTT. As protein: CSASLDEKLFF.

The chain combines TRBV5-1 with TRBJ2-1; D not certain. The length of the CDR3 is 13 residues. Trimming cost V 2 bases and J 10 bases, with 13 bases left between them. CDR1 is SGHRS and CDR2 is YFSETQ in the germline V gene. The CDR3 coding sequence is TGCGCCAGCAGCTTAGACCCAGTAGGCGAGCAGTTCTTC. This encodes CASSLDPVGEQFF.

The chain recombines TRBV11-2 with TRBJ2-1; the D is unclear. V gave up 5 bases and J gave up 6 bases, with 8 bases separating them. The length of the CDR3 is 12 residues. CDR1 is SGHAT and CDR2 is FQNNGV in the germline V gene. CDR3 sequence: CASSPWVNEQFF. DNA for the CDR3: TGTGCCAGCAGCCCCTGGGTCAATGAGCAGTTCTTC.

This clonotype was picked up a small number of times. The chain carries TRBV5-6 and TRBJ2-7, with D possibly being TRBD2 (6 bases). Trimming took 2 bases from V and 3 from J, leaving 12 bases between them. The germline CDR1 and CDR2 sequences are SGHDT and YYEEEE. This CDR3 has 14 residues. The CDR3 is CASSFGGKFYEQYF. CDR3 sequence (DNA): TGTGCCAGCAGCTTCGGAGGGAAATTCTACGAGCAGTACTTC.

Only a few counts were recorded for this clonotype. This sequence joins TRBV13 and TRBJ2-7; weak D call: TRBD2 (5 bases). The CDR3 spans 12 residues. V gave up 5 bases and J gave up 3 bases, with 8 bases separating them. In germline, CDR1 is PRHDT, CDR2 FYEKMQ (reference sequence). The CDR3 sequence: CASSHGGYEQYF. CDR3 DNA: TGTGCCAGCAGCCACGGAGGCTACGAGCAGTACTTC.

V gene TRBV12-3 or TRBV12-4 combines with J gene TRBJ2-5; 10 bases are a match to TRBD2. CDR3 length: 15 residues. J lost 11 bases, V lost 2 bases, and 11 bases had no gene match. CDR3 sequence: CASSLRGLGLANQYF. CDR3 nucleotide sequence: TGTGCCAGCAGTTTACGGGGGTTGGGACTAGCGAATCAGTACTTC.

This clonotype was observed a few times. This sequence joins TRBV30 and TRBJ2-1, with 9 bases aligning to TRBD1. J was trimmed by 8 bases and V by 0 bases; bases with no gene match: 2. CDR1 and CDR2 from the germline V gene are GTSNPN and SVGIG (reference sequence). This CDR3 has 13 amino acids. The CDR3 protein is CAWSVQGAYEQFF. The CDR3 DNA reads TGTGCCTGGAGTGTACAGGGGGCCTATGAGCAGTTCTTC.

This clonotype has just a few counts. This chain links TRBV5-1 with TRBJ1-3, with a weak D call TRBD1 (6 bases). The CDR3 contains 15 residues. Germline loops: CDR1 SGHRS, CDR2 YFSETQ. V was trimmed by 4 bases and J by 4 bases, leaving 15 bases between them. The CDR3: CASSDTGTTGNTIYF. The CDR3 DNA is TGCGCCAGCAGCGACACGGGGACAACCGGAAACACCATATATTTT.

The genes are TRBV20-1 and TRBJ2-7, with unresolved D. The CDR3 consists of 13 residues. From germline, CDR1 is DFQATT and CDR2 SNEGSKA (reference sequence). V lost 6 bases and J 3 bases, leaving 15 bases between the germline ends. The CDR3 loop reads CSAPTAGNYEQYF. The CDR3 DNA sequence: TGCAGTGCCCCCACCGCCGGTAACTACGAGCAGTACTTC.

V gene TRBV6-1 combines with J gene TRBJ2-1, with 10 positions matching TRBD2. Germline V lookup: CDR1 MNHNS, CDR2 SASEGT. This CDR3 region has 15 residues. V shed 7 bases, J shed 8 bases, and the junction held 11 bases outside the gene matches. CDR3 in amino acids: CASTYGERGGYEQFF. The DNA for the CDR3 is TGTGCCAGCACCTACGGGGAGCGGGGGGGCTATGAGCAGTTCTTC.

A few counts support this clonotype. The rearrangement links TRBV6-5 to TRBJ1-2; D remains ambiguous. Trimming took off 0 bases at V and 0 bases at J, with 8 bases between the two ends. CDR1 is MNHEY, CDR2 SVGAGI, per germline. The CDR3 contains 15 residues. CDR3 nucleotide sequence: TGTGCCAGCAGTTACTCCCCAGGTTCTAACTATGGCTACACCTTC. This gives the protein CASSYSPGSNYGYTF.